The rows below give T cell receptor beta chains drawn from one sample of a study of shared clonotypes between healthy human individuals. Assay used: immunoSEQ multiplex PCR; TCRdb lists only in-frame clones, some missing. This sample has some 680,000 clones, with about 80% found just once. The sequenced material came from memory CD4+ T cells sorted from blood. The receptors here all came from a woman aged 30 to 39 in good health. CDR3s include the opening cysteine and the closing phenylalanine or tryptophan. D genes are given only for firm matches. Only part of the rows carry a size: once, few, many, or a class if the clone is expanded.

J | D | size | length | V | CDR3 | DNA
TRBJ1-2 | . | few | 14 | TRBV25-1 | CASSALGFYYGYTF | TGTGCCAGCAGTGCCCTGGGCTTCTACTATGGCTACACCTTC
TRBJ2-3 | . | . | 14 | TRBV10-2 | CASSAGGNTDTQYF | TGCGCCAGCAGTGCGGGCGGGAACACAGATACGCAGTATTTT
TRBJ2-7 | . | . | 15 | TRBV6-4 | CASSDSNLATYEQYF | TGTGCCAGCAGTGACTCGAACCTAGCGACCTACGAGCAGTACTTC
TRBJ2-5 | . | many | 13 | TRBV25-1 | CASRAGLQETQYF | TGTGCCAGCAGGGCGGGATTACAAGAGACCCAGTACTTC
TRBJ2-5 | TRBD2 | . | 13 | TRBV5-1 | CASSRLAEETQYF | TGCGCCAGCAGCCGGCTAGCGGAAGAGACCCAGTACTTC
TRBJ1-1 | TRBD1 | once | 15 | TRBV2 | CASSQTTGGGTEAFF | TGTGCCAGCAGTCAGACTACAGGGGGTGGCACTGAAGCTTTCTTT
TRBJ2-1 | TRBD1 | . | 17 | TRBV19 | CASSADSGTGGYNEQFF | TGTGCCAGTAGCGCCGATTCCGGGACAGGGGGCTACAATGAGCAGTTCTTC
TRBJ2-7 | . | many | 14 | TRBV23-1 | CASSPQTGSYEQYF | TGCGCCAGCAGTCCCCAGACTGGCTCCTACGAGCAGTACTTC
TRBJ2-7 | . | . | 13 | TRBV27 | CASSLVWEDEQYF | TGTGCCAGCAGTTTGGTTTGGGAAGACGAGCAGTACTTC
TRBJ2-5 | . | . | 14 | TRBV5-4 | CASSLAAGLETQYF | TGTGCCAGCAGCTTGGCCGCAGGGCTGGAGACCCAGTACTTC
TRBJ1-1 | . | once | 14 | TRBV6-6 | CASSYSRSGSEAFF | TGTGCCAGCAGTTACTCGCGGTCAGGGTCTGAAGCTTTCTTT
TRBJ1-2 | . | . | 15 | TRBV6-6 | CASSPGVGQGYGYTF | TGTGCCAGCAGTCCAGGGGTTGGGCAGGGCTATGGCTACACCTTC
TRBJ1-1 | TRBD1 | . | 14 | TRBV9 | CASSVNIQGTEAFF | TGTGCCAGCAGCGTAAACATACAGGGGACTGAAGCTTTCTTT
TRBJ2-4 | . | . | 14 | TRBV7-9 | CASSSTQAKNIQYF | TGTGCCAGCAGCTCCACCCAGGCCAAAAACATTCAGTACTTC
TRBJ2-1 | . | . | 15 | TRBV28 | CASSPHRNSYNEQFF | TGTGCCAGCAGTCCCCACAGAAACTCCTACAATGAGCAGTTCTTC
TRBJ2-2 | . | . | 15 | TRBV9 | CASSGNRVGTGELFF | TGTGCCAGCAGCGGGAACAGGGTCGGCACCGGGGAGCTGTTTTTT
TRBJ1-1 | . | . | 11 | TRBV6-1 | CATLRNRDAFF | TGTGCCACTCTCCGGAACAGGGACGCTTTCTTT
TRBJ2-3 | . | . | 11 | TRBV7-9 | CASTNGGTQYF | TGTGCCAGCACCAACGGGGGTACGCAGTATTTT
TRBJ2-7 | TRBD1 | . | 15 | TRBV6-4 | CASSASGTGGREQYF | TGTGCCAGCAGTGCCTCCGGGACAGGGGGGCGTGAGCAGTACTTC
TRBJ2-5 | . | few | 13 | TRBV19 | CASSMIPGETQYF | TGTGCCAGTAGTATGATTCCGGGGGAGACCCAGTACTTC
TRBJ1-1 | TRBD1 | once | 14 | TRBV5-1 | CASSLTGGHTEAFF | TGCGCCAGCAGCTTAACAGGGGGCCACACTGAAGCTTTCTTT
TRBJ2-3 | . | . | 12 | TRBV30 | CAWSIGGDTQYF | TGTGCCTGGAGTATCGGGGGAGATACGCAGTATTTT
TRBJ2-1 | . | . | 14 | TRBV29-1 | CSVQGSSSYNEQFF | TGCAGCGTTCAGGGGTCCAGCTCCTACAATGAGCAGTTCTTC